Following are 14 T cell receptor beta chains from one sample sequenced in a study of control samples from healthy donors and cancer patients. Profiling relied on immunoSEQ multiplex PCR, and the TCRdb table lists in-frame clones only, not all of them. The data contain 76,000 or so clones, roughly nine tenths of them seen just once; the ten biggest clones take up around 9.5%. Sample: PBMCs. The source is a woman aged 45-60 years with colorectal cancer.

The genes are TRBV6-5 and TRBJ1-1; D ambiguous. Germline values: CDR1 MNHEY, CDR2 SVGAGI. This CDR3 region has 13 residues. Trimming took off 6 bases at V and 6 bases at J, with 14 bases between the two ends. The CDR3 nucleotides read TGTGCCAGCAGACCCAGTCCAGGCGCTGAAGCTTTCTTT. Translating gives CASRPSPGAEAFF.

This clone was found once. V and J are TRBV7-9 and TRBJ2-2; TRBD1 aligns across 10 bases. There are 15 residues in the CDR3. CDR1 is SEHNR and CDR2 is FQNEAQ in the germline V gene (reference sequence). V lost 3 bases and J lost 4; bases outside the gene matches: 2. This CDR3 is CASSFGTGVTGELFF. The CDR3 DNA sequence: TGTGCCAGCAGCTTCGGGACAGGGGTCACCGGGGAGCTGTTTTTT.

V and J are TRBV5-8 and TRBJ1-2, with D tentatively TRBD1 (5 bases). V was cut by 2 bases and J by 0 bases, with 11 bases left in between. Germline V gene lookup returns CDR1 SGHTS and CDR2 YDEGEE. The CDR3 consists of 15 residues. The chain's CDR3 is CASSFGGEANYGYTF. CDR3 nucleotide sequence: TGTGCCAGCAGCTTCGGGGGGGAAGCTAACTATGGCTACACCTTC.

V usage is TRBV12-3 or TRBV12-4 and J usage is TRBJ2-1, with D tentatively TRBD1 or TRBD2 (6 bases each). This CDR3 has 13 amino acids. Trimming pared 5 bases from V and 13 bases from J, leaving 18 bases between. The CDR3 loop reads CASSPAVGGNQFF. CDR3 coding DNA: TGTGCCAGCAGTCCCGCCGTGGGGGGCAATCAGTTCTTC.

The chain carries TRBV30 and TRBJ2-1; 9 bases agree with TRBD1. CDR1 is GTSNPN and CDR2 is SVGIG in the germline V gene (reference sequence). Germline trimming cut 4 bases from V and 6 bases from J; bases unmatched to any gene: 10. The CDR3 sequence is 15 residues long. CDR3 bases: TGTGCCTGGAAGGGGGCGGGACAGGGACGCAATGAGCAGTTCTTC. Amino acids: CAWKGAGQGRNEQFF.

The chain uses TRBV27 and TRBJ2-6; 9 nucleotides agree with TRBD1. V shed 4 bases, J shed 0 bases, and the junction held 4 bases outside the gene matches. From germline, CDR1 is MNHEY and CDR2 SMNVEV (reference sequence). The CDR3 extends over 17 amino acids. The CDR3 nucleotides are TGTGCCAGCAGTTCAGGACAGGGGTTCTCTGGGGCCAACGTCCTGACTTTC. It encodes CASSSGQGFSGANVLTF.

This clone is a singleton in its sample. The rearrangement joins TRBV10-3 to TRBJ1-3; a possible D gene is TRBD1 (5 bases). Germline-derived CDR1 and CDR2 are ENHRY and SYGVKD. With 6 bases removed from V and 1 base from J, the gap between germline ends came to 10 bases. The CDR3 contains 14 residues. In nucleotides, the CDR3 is TGTGCCATCAGCGAGACAGTGTCTGGAAACACCATATATTTT. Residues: CAISETVSGNTIYF.

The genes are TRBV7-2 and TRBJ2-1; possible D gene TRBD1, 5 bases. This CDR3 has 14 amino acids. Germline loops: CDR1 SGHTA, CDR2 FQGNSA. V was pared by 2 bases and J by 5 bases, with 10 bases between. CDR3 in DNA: TGTGCCAGCAGCTTACTACAGGCCAACAATGAGCAGTTCTTC. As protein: CASSLLQANNEQFF.

The CDR3 coding sequence is TGTGCCACCAGTGGCCACACTGAAGCTTTCTTT. Its translation is CATSGHTEAFF. V gene TRBV24-1 combines with J gene TRBJ1-1, with D unresolved. Germline V gene sequence: CDR1 KGHDR, CDR2 SFDVKD. The length of the CDR3 is 11 residues. V gave up 5 bases and J gave up 3 bases, with 3 bases separating them.

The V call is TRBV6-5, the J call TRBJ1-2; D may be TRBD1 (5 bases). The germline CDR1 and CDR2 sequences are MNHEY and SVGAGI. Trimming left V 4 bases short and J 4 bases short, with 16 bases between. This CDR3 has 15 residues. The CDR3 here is CASSFGDSYSYGYTF. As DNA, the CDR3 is TGTGCCAGCAGTTTCGGTGACAGCTACTCCTATGGCTACACCTTC.

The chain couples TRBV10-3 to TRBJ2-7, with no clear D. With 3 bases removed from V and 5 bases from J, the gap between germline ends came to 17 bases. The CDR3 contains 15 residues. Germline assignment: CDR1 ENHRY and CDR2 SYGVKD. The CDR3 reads CAISEGPGQSHEQYV. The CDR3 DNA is TGTGCCATCAGTGAAGGGCCCGGTCAGAGCCACGAGCAGTACGTC.

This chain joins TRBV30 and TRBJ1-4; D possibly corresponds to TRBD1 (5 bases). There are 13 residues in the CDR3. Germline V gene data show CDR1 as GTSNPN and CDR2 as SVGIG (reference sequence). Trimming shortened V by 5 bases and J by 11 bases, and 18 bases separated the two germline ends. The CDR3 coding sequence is TGTGCCTGGTCGCCGGGACTCTATCGGAAACTGTTTTTT. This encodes CAWSPGLYRKLFF.

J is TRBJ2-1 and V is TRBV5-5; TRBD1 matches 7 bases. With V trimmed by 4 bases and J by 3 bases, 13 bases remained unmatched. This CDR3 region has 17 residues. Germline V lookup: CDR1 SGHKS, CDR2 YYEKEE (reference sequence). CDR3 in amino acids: CASSTGAEKRFYNEQFF. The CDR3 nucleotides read TGTGCCAGCAGCACAGGGGCCGAAAAAAGATTCTACAATGAGCAGTTCTTC.

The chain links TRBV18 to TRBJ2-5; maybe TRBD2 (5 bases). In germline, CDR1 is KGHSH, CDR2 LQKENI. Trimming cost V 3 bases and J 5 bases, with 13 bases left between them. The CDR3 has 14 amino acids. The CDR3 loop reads CASSPPLGEETQYF. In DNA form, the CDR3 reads TGTGCCAGCTCACCCCCCCTCGGGGAGGAGACCCAGTACTTC.